This TCR beta chain stems from a study of T cells in Graves' hyperthyroidism and ophthalmopathy. Study conclusions and caveats: Researchers found most expanded thyroid clonotypes above 0.001 in blood as well.

Germline V gene lookup returns CDR1 SEHNR and CDR2 FQNEAQ (reference sequence). Trimming stripped 7 bases from V and 1 base from J, with 10 bases between. This CDR3 spans 13 amino acids. This clonotype occurred many times. Antigen unknown. From RNA transcripts, TCR beta CDR3 regions were amplified. TCR CDR3 regions were first amplified by RT-PCR with HTBI primers. MiXCR was run by TCRdb on the multiplex PCR reads, yielding one entry per CDR3 protein. The data contain more than 350,000 distinct CDR3 sequences, more than 12% of them singletons. The chain uses TRBV7-9 and TRBJ2-5; possibly TRBD1 or TRBD2 for D (5 bases each). The sequenced sample consisted of blood. The clonotype comes from a woman under 40 with Graves' ophthalmopathy. The CDR3 DNA reads TGTGCCAGCAAACTAGACAGCCAAGAGACCCAGTACTTC. It translates to CASKLDSQETQYF.